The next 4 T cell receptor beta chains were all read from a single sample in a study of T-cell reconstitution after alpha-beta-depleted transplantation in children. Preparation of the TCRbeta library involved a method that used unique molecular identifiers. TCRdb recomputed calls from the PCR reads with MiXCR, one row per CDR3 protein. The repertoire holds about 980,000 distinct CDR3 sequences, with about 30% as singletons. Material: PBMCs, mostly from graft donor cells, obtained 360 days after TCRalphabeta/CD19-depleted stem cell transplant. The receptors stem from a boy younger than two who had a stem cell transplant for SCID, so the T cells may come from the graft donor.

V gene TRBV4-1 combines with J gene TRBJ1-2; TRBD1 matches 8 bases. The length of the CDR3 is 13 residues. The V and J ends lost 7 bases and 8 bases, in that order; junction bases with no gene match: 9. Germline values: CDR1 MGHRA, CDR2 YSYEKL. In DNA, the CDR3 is TGCGCCAGCACCCTGGACAGGGTAGACGGCTACACCTTC. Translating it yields CASTLDRVDGYTF.

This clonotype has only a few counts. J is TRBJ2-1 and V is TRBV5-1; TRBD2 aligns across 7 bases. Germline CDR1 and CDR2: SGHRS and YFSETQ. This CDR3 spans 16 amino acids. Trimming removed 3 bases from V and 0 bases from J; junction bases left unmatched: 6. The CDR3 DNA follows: TGCGCCAGCAGCTCCGGGACTAAGAGCTCCTACAATGAGCAGTTCTTC. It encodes CASSSGTKSSYNEQFF.

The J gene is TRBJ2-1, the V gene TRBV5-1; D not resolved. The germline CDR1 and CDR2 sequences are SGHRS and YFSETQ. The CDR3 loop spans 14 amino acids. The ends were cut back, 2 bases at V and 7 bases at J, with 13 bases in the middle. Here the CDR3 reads CASSLRDSLNEQFF. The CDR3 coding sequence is TGCGCCAGCAGCTTACGTGACTCCCTAAATGAGCAGTTCTTC.

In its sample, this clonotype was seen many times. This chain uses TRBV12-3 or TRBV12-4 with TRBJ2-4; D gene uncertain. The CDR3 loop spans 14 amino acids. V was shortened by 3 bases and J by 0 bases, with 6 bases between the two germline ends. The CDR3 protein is CASSLELAKNIQYF. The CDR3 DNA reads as TGTGCCAGCAGTTTGGAGTTAGCCAAAAACATTCAGTACTTC.